Listed here are 15 T cell receptor beta chains from one sample, sequenced in a study of T cells in Graves' hyperthyroidism and ophthalmopathy. RNA transcripts were the template for amplifying TCR beta CDR3 regions. HTBI primers were employed in a first-round RT-PCR of the TCR CDR3. TCRdb reprocessed the multiplex PCR reads with MiXCR, giving one entry per CDR3 protein. The profile shows about 840,000 distinct CDR3 sequences, 38% of them singletons. The sample taken for sequencing was blood. These TCRs come from a man between 18 and 29 years old with Graves' hyperthyroidism.

As regards this clonotype: One base away lies a much larger clone, so this may be a sequencing read error. No conserved phenylalanine or tryptophan ends this CDR3, so it is likely a read error. The chain carries TRBV6-1 and TRBJ1-5; TRBD1 matches at 7 bases. The trim removed 6 bases at V and 6 bases at J, leaving 5 bases unmatched. The CDR3 consists of 13 residues. Germline CDR1 MNHNS, CDR2 SASEGT. CDR3 residues: CASRQGRGQPQHL. The CDR3 DNA reads TGTGCCAGCAGACAGGGGAGGGGTCAGCCCCAGCATCTT.

V gene TRBV6-5 combines with J gene TRBJ2-2, with D unresolved. CDR3 size: 11 residues. Germline CDR1 MNHEY, CDR2 SVGAGI. The V end lost 6 bases, the J end lost 7 bases, and 6 bases lay between the germline ends. The CDR3 DNA reads as TGTGCCAGCAGGGTGTACGGGGAGCTGTTTTTT. It specifies CASRVYGELFF.

The sample holds one count of this clonotype. The chain combines TRBV4-1 with TRBJ1-5; weak D call: TRBD1 (5 bases). The CDR3 runs 17 residues. CDR1 is MGHRA, CDR2 YSYEKL, per germline. The V end was cut by 0 bases, the J end by 3 bases, with 15 bases between. The CDR3 DNA follows: TGCGCCAGCAGCCAAGATCTAACAGGCGGTCCCAATCAGCCCCAGCATTTT. Translated: CASSQDLTGGPNQPQHF.

This clonotype was seen ten or more times. The rearrangement links TRBV7-9 to TRBJ2-5; D is ambiguous. The V end lost 5 bases, the J end lost 0 bases, and 7 bases lay between the germline ends. This CDR3 is built from 13 residues. Germline loops: CDR1 SEHNR, CDR2 FQNEAQ (reference sequence). The CDR3 DNA sequence: TGTGCCAGCAGCGCTAGGGACCAAGAGACCCAGTACTTC. Protein product: CASSARDQETQYF.

The chain uses TRBV12-3 or TRBV12-4 and TRBJ1-4, with unresolved D. The CDR3 spans 15 residues. The V gene lost 5 bases and the J gene lost 10 bases, with 20 bases spanning the gap. CDR3 amino acids: CASSEPPTGAGKLFF. The CDR3 DNA sequence: TGTGCCAGCAGTGAACCTCCCACTGGCGCAGGAAAACTGTTTTTT.

This clonotype was seen only a few times. The chain is built from TRBV5-6 and TRBJ1-2; 11 bases are shared with TRBD1. The V and J ends lost 0 bases and 7 bases, in that order; junction bases with no gene match: 14. Germline-derived CDR1 and CDR2 are SGHDT and YYEEEE. This CDR3 spans 18 amino acids. The DNA for the CDR3 is TGTGCCAGCAGCTTGGGTGGCCGTGGGACAGGGGGATTGTTTGGCTACACCTTC. As protein: CASSLGGRGTGGLFGYTF.

The chain employs TRBV5-1 and TRBJ2-7; D perhaps matches TRBD2 (7 bases). This CDR3 spans 15 amino acids. With 2 bases removed from V and 3 bases from J, the gap between germline ends came to 15 bases. The V gene's germline CDR1 is SGHRS and CDR2 YFSETQ. The CDR3 sequence: CASSFTGGGYYEQYF. CDR3 sequence (DNA): TGCGCCAGCAGCTTCACGGGGGGCGGCTACTACGAGCAGTACTTC.

Ten or more counts support this clonotype. The chain links TRBV20-1 to TRBJ1-1; no clear D gene. There are 11 residues in the CDR3. Per germline, CDR1 DFQATT and CDR2 SNEGSKA (reference sequence). V was cut by 0 bases and J by 6 bases, with 5 bases left in between. The CDR3 spells CSARDRPEAFF. CDR3 DNA: TGCAGTGCTAGAGATAGGCCTGAAGCTTTCTTT.

This clonotype was counted at least ten times. This sequence joins TRBV5-1 and TRBJ1-1, with no clear D. Germline CDR1 reads SGHRS; CDR2 reads YFSETQ. The CDR3 has 14 amino acids. With 4 bases removed from V and 1 base from J, the gap between germline ends came to 11 bases. CDR3 nucleotide sequence: TGCGCCAGCAGCAGGTCGACGGCGAACACTGAAGCTTTCTTT. As protein: CASSRSTANTEAFF.

The chain is built from TRBV5-1 and TRBJ2-2, with TRBD2 identical over 8 bases. In germline, CDR1 is SGHRS, CDR2 YFSETQ. CDR3 size: 19 residues. The V segment lost 3 bases and the J segment 5 bases; nucleotides outside the gene matches: 18. CDR3 coding DNA: TGCGCCAGCAGCTCCGTTCGGACTAGCCCTACGGTTTGGACCGGGGAGCTGTTTTTT. The encoded protein is CASSSVRTSPTVWTGELFF.

This clonotype showed up just a few times. This chain links TRBV5-1 with TRBJ1-1; possibly TRBD1 for D (5 bases). The CDR3 consists of 14 residues. With 7 bases removed from V and 11 bases from J, the gap between germline ends came to 24 bases. The germline gives CDR1 SGHRS, CDR2 YFSETQ. The DNA of the CDR3 is TGCGCCAGCTCGTCGGATCGACAGCTGAGGACGGCTTTCTTT. It translates to CASSSDRQLRTAFF.

This clonotype showed up many times. The chain has TRBV2 and TRBJ1-6; D gene ambiguous. The CDR3 has 15 amino acids. Trimming took 6 bases from V and 3 from J, leaving 12 bases between them. In germline, CDR1 is SNHLY, CDR2 FYNNEI. The CDR3 nucleotides are TGTGCCAGCAGCCTGACGACGAACTATAATTCACCCCTCCACTTT. This translates into CASSLTTNYNSPLHF. The full variable domain, rest sourced from reference TRBV2 and TRBJ1-6, is EPEVTQTPSHQVTQMGQEVILRCVPISNHLYFYWYRQILGQKVEFLVSFYNNEISEKSEIFDDQFSVERPDGSNFTLKIRSTKLEDSAMYFCASSLTTNYNSPLHFGNGTRLTVT.

The genes are TRBV2 and TRBJ2-5; the D call may be TRBD1 or TRBD2 (5 bases each). CDR3 length: 12 residues. V gave up 4 bases and J gave up 5 bases, with 8 bases separating them. Germline CDR1 SNHLY, CDR2 FYNNEI. In nucleotides, the CDR3 is TGTGCCAGCAGTGGACAGCGGGAGACCCAGTACTTC. Translated: CASSGQRETQYF.

This clonotype was picked up many times. The chain employs TRBV7-2 and TRBJ2-5; TRBD2 matches 10 bases. The trim removed 10 bases at V and 5 bases at J, leaving 10 bases unmatched. Germline lookup yields CDR1 SGHTA and CDR2 FQGNSA. The CDR3 is 14 amino acids. Here the CDR3 reads CATEIAGGPETQYF. In DNA form, the CDR3 reads TGTGCCACCGAAATAGCGGGAGGACCGGAGACCCAGTACTTC.

This clonotype occurred many times. The chain uses TRBV15 and TRBJ1-1; D is perhaps TRBD1 (6 bases). The V end lost 2 bases, the J end lost 1 base, and 11 bases lay between the germline ends. The CDR3 contains 15 residues. Germline CDR1 is LNHNV and CDR2 is YYDKDF (reference sequence). In DNA form, the CDR3 reads TGTGCCACCAGCAGATCGGGGGCGCAGAACACTGAAGCTTTCTTT. This translates into CATSRSGAQNTEAFF.